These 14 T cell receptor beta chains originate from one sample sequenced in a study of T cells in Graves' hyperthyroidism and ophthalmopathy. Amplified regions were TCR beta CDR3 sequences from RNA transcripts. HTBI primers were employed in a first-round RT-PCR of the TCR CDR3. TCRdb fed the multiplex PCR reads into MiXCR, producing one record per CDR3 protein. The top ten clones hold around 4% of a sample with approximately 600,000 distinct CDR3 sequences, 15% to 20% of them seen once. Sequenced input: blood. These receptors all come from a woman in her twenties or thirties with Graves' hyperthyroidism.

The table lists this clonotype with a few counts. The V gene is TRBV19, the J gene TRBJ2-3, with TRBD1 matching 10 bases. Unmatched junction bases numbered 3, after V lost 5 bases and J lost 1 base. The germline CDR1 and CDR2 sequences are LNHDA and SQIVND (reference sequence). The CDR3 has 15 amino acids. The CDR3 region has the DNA TGTGCCAGTAGTGGGACAGGGGAGGGCACAGATACGCAGTATTTT. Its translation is CASSGTGEGTDTQYF.

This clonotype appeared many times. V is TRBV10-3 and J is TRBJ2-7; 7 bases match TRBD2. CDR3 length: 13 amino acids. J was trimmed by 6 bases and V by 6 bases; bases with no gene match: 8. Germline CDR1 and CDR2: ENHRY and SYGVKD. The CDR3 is CAIRGGSRVEQYF. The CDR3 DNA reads TGTGCCATCAGGGGCGGGAGTCGGGTCGAGCAGTACTTC.

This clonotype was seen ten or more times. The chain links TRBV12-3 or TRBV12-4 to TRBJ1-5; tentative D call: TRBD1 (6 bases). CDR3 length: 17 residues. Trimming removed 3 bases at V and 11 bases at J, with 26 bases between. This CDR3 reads CASSFTGGGPGELAQHF. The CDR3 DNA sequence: TGTGCCAGCAGTTTTACGGGTGGGGGGCCCGGCGAGTTGGCCCAGCATTTT.

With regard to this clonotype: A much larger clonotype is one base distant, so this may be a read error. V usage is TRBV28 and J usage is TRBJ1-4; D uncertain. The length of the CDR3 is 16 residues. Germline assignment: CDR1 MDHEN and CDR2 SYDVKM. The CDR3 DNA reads TGTGCCGGCAGTTTTACGTCCTTGGTTCTGGGAGAAAAACTGTTTTTT. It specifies CAGSFTSLVLGEKLFF.

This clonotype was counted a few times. CDR3 loop: CASSSGRYHEQYF. CDR3 in DNA: TGTGCCAGCAGTTCCGGACGCTACCACGAGCAGTACTTC. The V and J genes are TRBV6-5 and TRBJ2-7; D uncertain. The CDR3 totals 13 residues. Germline V gene data show CDR1 as MNHEY and CDR2 as SVGAGI. The V and J ends lost 4 bases and 5 bases respectively, with 12 bases between them.

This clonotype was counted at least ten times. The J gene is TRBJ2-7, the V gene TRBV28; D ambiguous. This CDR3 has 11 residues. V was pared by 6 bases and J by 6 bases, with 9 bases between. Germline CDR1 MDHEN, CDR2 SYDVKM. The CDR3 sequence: CASSSRREQYF. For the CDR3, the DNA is TGTGCCAGCAGCTCCCGCCGCGAGCAGTACTTC.

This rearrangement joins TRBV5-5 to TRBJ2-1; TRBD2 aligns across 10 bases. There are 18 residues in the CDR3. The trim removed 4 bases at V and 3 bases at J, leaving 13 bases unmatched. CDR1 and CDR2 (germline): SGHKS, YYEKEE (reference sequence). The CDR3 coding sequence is TGTGCCAGCAGCCCCTCCCCCCCACTAGCGGGAAACTACAATGAGCAGTTCTTC. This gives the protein CASSPSPPLAGNYNEQFF.

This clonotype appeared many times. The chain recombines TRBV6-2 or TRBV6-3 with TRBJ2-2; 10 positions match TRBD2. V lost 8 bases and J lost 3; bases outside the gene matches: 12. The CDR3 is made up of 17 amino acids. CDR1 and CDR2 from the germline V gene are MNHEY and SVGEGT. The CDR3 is CASRVASGRGDTGELFF. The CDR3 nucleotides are TGTGCCAGCCGAGTGGCTAGCGGGAGAGGGGACACCGGGGAGCTGTTTTTT.

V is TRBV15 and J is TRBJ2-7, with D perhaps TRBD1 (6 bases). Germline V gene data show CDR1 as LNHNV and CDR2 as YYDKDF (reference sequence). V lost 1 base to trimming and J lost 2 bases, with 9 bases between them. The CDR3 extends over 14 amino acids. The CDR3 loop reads CATSRVAGAYEQYF. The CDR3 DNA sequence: TGTGCCACCAGCAGAGTTGCAGGGGCCTACGAGCAGTACTTC.

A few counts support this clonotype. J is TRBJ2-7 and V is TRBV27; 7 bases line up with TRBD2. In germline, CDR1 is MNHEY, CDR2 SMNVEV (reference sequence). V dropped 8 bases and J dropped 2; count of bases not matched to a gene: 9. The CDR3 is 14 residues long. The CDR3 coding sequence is TGTGCCAGCTCTAAGCGGGACTCCCCCTACGAGCAGTACTTC. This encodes CASSKRDSPYEQYF.

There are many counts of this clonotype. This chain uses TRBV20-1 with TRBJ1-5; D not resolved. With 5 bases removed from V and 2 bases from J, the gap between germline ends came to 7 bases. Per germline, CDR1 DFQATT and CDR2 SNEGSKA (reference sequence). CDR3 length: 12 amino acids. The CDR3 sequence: CSAELGNQPQHF. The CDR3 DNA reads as TGCAGTGCTGAACTTGGCAATCAGCCCCAGCATTTT.

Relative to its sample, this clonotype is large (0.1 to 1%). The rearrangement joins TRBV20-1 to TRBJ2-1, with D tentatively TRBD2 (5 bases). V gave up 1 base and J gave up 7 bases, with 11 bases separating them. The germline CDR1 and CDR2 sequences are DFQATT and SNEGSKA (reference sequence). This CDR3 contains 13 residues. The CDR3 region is CSARVLAGNEQFF. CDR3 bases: TGCAGTGCTAGAGTGCTAGCTGGGAATGAGCAGTTCTTC.

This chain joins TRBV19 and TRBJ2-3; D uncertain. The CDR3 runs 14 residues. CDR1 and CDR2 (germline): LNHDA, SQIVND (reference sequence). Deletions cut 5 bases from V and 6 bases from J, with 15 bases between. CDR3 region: CASSVGRRWDTQYF. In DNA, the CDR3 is TGTGCCAGTAGTGTCGGCAGGCGATGGGATACGCAGTATTTT.

The CDR3 nucleotides read TGTGCCATCAGTGAGACAGGGGGCGCCAACACCGGGGAGCTGTTTTTT. Its protein product is CAISETGGANTGELFF. This chain links TRBV10-3 with TRBJ2-2, with 9 bases lining up with TRBD1. Looked up from germline, CDR1 is ENHRY and CDR2 is SYGVKD. This CDR3 region has 16 residues. The V segment lost 2 bases and the J segment 2 bases; nucleotides outside the gene matches: 3.